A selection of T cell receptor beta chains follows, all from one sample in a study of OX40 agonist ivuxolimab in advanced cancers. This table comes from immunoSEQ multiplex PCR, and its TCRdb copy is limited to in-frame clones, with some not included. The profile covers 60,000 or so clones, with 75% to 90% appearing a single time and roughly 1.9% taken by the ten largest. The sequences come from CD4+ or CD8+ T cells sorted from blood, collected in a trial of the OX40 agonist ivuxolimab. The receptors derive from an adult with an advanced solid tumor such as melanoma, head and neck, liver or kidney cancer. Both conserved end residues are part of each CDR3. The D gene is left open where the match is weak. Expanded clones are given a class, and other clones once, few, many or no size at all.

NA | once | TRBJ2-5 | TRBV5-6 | TGTGCCAGCAGCTTGGAGTTGGAGACCCAGTACTTC | CASSLELETQYF
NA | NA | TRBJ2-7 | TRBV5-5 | TGTGCCAGCAGTTTGGACTTTTCTTCCTACGAGCAGTACTTC | CASSLDFSSYEQYF
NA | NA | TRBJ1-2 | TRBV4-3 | TGCGCCAGCAGCCAAGATCTTAGGACGGGCATCTTTGGGGGCTACACCTTC | CASSQDLRTGIFGGYTF
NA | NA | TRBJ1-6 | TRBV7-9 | TGTGCCAGCACCTCATCGTTGGGGCCCCTCCACTTT | CASTSSLGPLHF
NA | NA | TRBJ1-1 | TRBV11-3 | TGTGCCAGCAGCTTAGAGGCTGGGACTGAAGCTTTCTTT | CASSLEAGTEAFF
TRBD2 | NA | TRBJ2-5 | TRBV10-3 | TGTGCCATCAGTGAGCCACCCTTACCAGCGGGAAAGGAGACCCAGTACTTC | CAISEPPLPAGKETQYF
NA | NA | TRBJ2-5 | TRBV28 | TGTGCCAGCAGGCCCAGGGGTGAAGAGACCCAGTACTTC | CASRPRGEETQYF
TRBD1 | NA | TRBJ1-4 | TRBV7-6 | TGTGCCAGCAGCTTTGGGACAGCTGAAAAACTGTTTTTT | CASSFGTAEKLFF
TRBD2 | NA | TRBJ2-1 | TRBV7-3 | TGTGCCAGCAGCTGGACTAGCGGGAGATACAATGAGCAGTTCTTC | CASSWTSGRYNEQFF
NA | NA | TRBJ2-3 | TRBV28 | TGTGCCAGCAGTCCCCGACCCACAGATACGCAGTATTTT | CASSPRPTDTQYF
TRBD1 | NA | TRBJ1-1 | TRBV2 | TGTGCCAGCAGTCTAGAACAGGGGGCTGTAAACACTGAAGCTTTCTTT | CASSLEQGAVNTEAFF
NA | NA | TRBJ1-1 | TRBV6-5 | TGTGCCAGCAGTTTCCAGGGGCAAGGAAGAGCTTTCTTT | CASSFQGQGRAFF
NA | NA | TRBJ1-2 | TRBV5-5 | TGTGCCAGCAGCACCTCGGGGAGGGACGGGTATGGCTACACCTTC | CASSTSGRDGYGYTF
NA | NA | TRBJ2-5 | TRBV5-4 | TGTGCCAGCAGCTTGGCTAACAGGGTAGCCGAGACCCAGTACTTC | CASSLANRVAETQYF
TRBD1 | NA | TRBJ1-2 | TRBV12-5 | TGTGCTAGTGGTTTGGGAGAGGGGGCGGGTGGCTACACCTTC | CASGLGEGAGGYTF
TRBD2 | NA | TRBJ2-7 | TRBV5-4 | TGTGCCAGCAGCCAGGCGAAGGGACTATTATTC | CASSQAKGLLF
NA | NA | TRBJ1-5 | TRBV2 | TGTGCCAGCAGTGGGCCACAGGACAATCAGCCCCAGCATTTT | CASSGPQDNQPQHF
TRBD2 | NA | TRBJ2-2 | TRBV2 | TGTGCCAGCAGTGTACGCGGGAGTGGCACCGGGGAGCTGTTTTTT | CASSVRGSGTGELFF
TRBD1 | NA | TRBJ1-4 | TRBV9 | TGTGCCAGCAGCGTAGGTGGACAGGGGAATGAAAAACTGTTTTTT | CASSVGGQGNEKLFF
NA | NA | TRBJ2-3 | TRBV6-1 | TGTGCCAGCAGTGAACAGAAGGATACGCAGTATTTT | CASSEQKDTQYF
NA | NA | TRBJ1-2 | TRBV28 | TGTGCCAGCAGTTTATCGCAGGCCAACTATGGCTACACCTTC | CASSLSQANYGYTF
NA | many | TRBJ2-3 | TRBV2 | TGTGCCAGCAGGCCGCCCTGGGGCACAGATACGCAGTATTTT | CASRPPWGTDTQYF
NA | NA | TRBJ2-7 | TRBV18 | TGTGCCAGCTCTGCCGCACAGGCGACCAACGAGCAGTACTTC | CASSAAQATNEQYF
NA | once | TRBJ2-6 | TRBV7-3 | TGTGCCAGCAGCCCTGAGGCGCAACCTGGGGCCAACGTCCTGACTTTC | CASSPEAQPGANVLTF
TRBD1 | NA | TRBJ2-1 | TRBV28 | TGTGCCAGCGAGACAACGGGGACAGAATACAATGAGCAGTTCTTC | CASETTGTEYNEQFF
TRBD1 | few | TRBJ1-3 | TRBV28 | TGTGCCAGCAGCGGACAGGGGAGGACTGGAAACACCATATATTTT | CASSGQGRTGNTIYF
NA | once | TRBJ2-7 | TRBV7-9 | TGTGCCAGCAGCGAGTTTCCTCGGGAGCAGTACTTC | CASSEFPREQYF
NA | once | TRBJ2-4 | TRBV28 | TGTGCCAGCAGTACCCACGGGGAAAACATTCAGTACTTC | CASSTHGENIQYF
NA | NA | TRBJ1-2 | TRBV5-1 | TGCGCCAGCAGCTTGGTGTCTGTGGACTATGGCTACACCTTC | CASSLVSVDYGYTF
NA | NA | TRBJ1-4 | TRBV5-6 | TGTGCCAGCAGCCCCCAGGGGAGCTCCAATGAAAAACTGTTTTTT | CASSPQGSSNEKLFF
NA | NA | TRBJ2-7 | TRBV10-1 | TGCGCCAGCAGTGTAGGCGGGATCACGGACGAGCAGTACTTC | CASSVGGITDEQYF
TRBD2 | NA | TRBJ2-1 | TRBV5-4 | TGTGCCAGCAGCTCAAGGACTAGCGGGTACAATGAGCAGTTCTTC | CASSSRTSGYNEQFF
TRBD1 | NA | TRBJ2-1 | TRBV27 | TGTGCCAGCAGTTTAACAGGGTGGGGACAGGGGTCCGGTCAGCAGTTCTTC | CASSLTGWGQGSGQQFF
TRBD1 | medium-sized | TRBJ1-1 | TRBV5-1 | TGCGCCAGCAGCGATACAGGGGGTACCACTGAAGCTTTCTTT | CASSDTGGTTEAFF
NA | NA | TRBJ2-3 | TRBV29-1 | TGCAGCGTTGTAGGCCAGGGTGGCATGACGCAGTATTTT | CSVVGQGGMTQYF
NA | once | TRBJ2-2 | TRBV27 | TGTGCCAGCAGTGTAAGCGGAATCACCGGGGAGCTGTTTTTT | CASSVSGITGELFF
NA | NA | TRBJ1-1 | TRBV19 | TGTGCCAGTAGTATAAGTCCTTTAAAGAGATTGAACACTGAAGCTTTCTTT | CASSISPLKRLNTEAFF
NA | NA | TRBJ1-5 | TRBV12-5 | TGTGCTAGTGGTTTGGTACCGGGACCCAATCAGCCCCAGCATTTT | CASGLVPGPNQPQHF
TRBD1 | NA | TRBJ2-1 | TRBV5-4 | TGTGCCAGCAGCTTGAAGGGGGCTTTGGCGGGGTTCTTC | CASSLKGALAGFF